The T cell receptor beta chain described here comes from a study of cytomegalovirus exposure and HLA in healthy donors (dated by TCRdb to about 2017). About the study as a whole: In an earlier analysis of fewer than 750 of the donors, 276 Gb of sequence data and 117 million unique TCR beta sequences from about 180 million T cells were reported. About 280 gigabases of sequencing data and approximately 91 million unique TCR sequences made up an early release that covered several hundred HLA-typed donors. Of the approximately 400 genotyped donors, over 65% fell in the genetic ancestry cluster associated with self-reported Caucasian donors. The study aimed to test whether signatures of past pathogen exposure could be identified by cataloging public T cell receptors. The T cell repertoires of some 670 subjects were profiled by immunosequencing and related to cytomegalovirus serostatus. Besides the first cohort of hundreds of subjects, a separate validation cohort made up of 120 different subjects was used. To predict cytomegalovirus infection status, the study brought together high-throughput TCR immunosequencing, statistical association of individual TCRs with disease status, and machine learning. To study patterns of TCR occurrence, a later analysis re-analyzed previously published TCR beta repertoires from hundreds of donors and added high-resolution HLA genotyping. The later analysis used no new phenotypic data to find candidate immune exposures, relying instead on TCR beta sequences and their occurrence across donors. An earlier analysis of approximately 630 of the donors applied high-throughput TCR beta sequencing to assess whether each TCR beta V gene segment acted as functional or pseudogenic. Donor age, sex, ethnicity and CMV serostatus were compiled alongside the repertoire data. A later genetic analysis took genome-wide SNP genotypes for about 55% of the 666 donors and used that subset as a discovery cohort. All discovery cohort repertoires had been generated on a single sequencing platform. Both class I and class II loci were covered by HLA typing, at four-digit resolution. The number of typed donors differed by locus: 629-630 for A, B, C, DRB1 and DQB1; roughly 510 for DQA1; approximately 610 for DPA1; and 450 to 480 for DPB1. Because of strong linkage in the cohort, roughly five DR-DQ haplotypes were treated as single units for association and clustering. Across approximately 400 genotyped donors of the cohort, an average of approximately 220,000 unique TCR beta nucleotide sequences per donor were sequenced, and approximately 19% of those sequences were non-productive.

The cohort consisted of 666 healthy bone marrow donors. All cohort members were sampled while nominally healthy, although unrecorded immune exposures were likely present. The donor was CMV seropositive and was included in the group of approximately 300 seropositive cohort members. Every donor gave a peripheral blood sample, and the peripheral blood mononuclear cells from that sample were used for TCR beta sequencing. Genomic DNA extraction from the blood cell samples was performed with the Qiagen DNeasy Blood Extraction Kit. Turning to this clone: Its specific antigen is unknown. It has no much larger one-base neighbor in the sample; base qualities were not kept.

Receptor amplification or capture employed the immunoSEQ multiplex PCR assay. The multiplex PCR relied on a mix of 60 forward primers for TCR Vbeta segments and 13 reverse primers for TCR Jbeta segments. The CDR3 region of rearranged TCR beta genes was amplified from genomic DNA by a multiplex PCR assay. On the Illumina HiSeq System, the amplified TCR beta libraries were sequenced as 87-base-pair reads. In the authors' own workflow: A later analysis counted around 72 million unique TCR beta chains across the 500 to 850 repertoires, and some 11 million of these chains were shared by at least two donors. To remove PCR and sequencing errors, raw reads were error-corrected and collapsed into unique sequences using a nearest-neighbor algorithm that merged closely related sequences. To assign V, D and J gene segments, CDR3 sequences were aligned to IMGT reference sequences. For a sequence to be retained, a match of at least six nucleotides was required to both a V gene segment and a J gene segment. A rearrangement was called productive if the CDR3 had no stop codons and remained in frame with V and J, and every other rearrangement was called non-productive. Following IMGT convention, CDR3 was defined as the stretch from the second conserved V-encoded cysteine up to the conserved J-encoded phenylalanine. In an earlier analysis of around 640 of the donors, sequences lacking an unambiguous match to a single V gene segment were excluded. An earlier analysis of fewer than 750 of the donors called V segments functional above 56.7% productive rearrangements and segregating when the between-donor standard deviation exceeded 5%. To diagnose cytomegalovirus status from the catalog of TCR beta chain sequences, a statistical classification framework was built. In a later analysis, TCR nucleotide sequences were compared against IMGT/GENE-DB human TR gene sequences so that V and J genes could be assigned. Using the TCRdist pipeline, a later analysis assigned CDR3 sequences along with most-parsimonious VDJ recombination scenarios. In a later analysis, every TCR beta chain was defined by the combination of its CDR3 amino acid sequence and its V-gene family, and reads without a unique V-gene family were dropped. To address suspected cross-contamination and a sequencing artifact, a later analysis removed 592 highly shared, low-generation-probability nucleotide sequences. In a later analysis, a clonal expansion index was calculated for each public chain from normalized within-repertoire ranks of inferred template counts. Generation probabilities in a later analysis came from a VDJ recombination model fitted to out-of-frame rearrangements, and those results were checked against IGoR. A later analysis scored TCR-TCR, TCR-HLA and TCR-CMV co-occurrence with hypergeometric tests, applying a repertoire-size bias correction to TCR pairs. False discovery rates were estimated in a later analysis by permuting HLA or CMV assignments 20 times. A later analysis grouped co-occurring TCRs with DBSCAN, adding TCRdist sequence similarity when clustering within HLA-allele-positive subsets. Co-occurrence clustering excluded repertoires with fewer than 30,000 or more than 120,000 public chains, plus five with anomalous nucleotide sharing. TCRdb holds this immuneACCESS table with in-frame rearrangements only. Some clones are missing; in checked studies, unresolved V genes explain under half, and the rest has no known cause. V and J calls and clone size come straight from that table; D and trimming were deduced from the DNA. The sample table holds about 150,000 clones, of which about four fifths were seen once. 3.5% to 4.5% of the sample goes to the ten largest clones.

Overall study outcomes, separate from this receptor: Some IMGT-functional V segments, including TRBV6-2 and TRBV6-3, could not be told apart with the 87-base-pair reads, so those segments were excluded. According to a later analysis, TCR association rates differed among HLA loci, with DRB1 alleles showing the most associated TCRs and HLA-C alleles showing the fewest. Presence/absence analyses assumed roughly uniform sequencing depth across donors, an assumption that may not hold. A later analysis reported that several top co-occurrence clusters appeared linked to parvovirus B19, influenza, CMV and Epstein-Barr virus. In vitro tests confirmed that three of the cytomegalovirus-associated TCR beta chains recognize cytomegalovirus antigens. Most TCR sequences were seen in very few donors, while some public TCRs were found in many individuals. Compared with equally common non-associated chains, HLA-associated TCR beta chains in a later analysis were more clonally expanded and had lower generation probabilities. For the cohort, immune exposure information was limited to CMV serostatus. According to a later genetic analysis, donors in an Asian-associated ancestry cluster had fewer N-insertions in productive TCRs than the approximately 690-donor mean. A later analysis associated 16,951 TCR beta sequences with specific HLA alleles at a false discovery rate of 0.05. The earlier analysis of 587 of the donors excluded 15 to 20 rarely observed V segments, including chromosome 9 orphons, because counts were too low. In both the original and validation cohorts, the classifier was reported to diagnose cytomegalovirus status with high specificity and sensitivity. A further reported finding was that TCR beta sequences accurately predicted the HLA-A and HLA-B alleles for most subjects in the first cohort. According to the authors, the approach could potentially be generalized to other disease states and immunological phenotypes. Correlated functional status among segregating V segments might be attributable to linkage disequilibrium, but an unknown experimental factor could not be ruled out. In the study, some 180 TCR beta chains were listed as associated with cytomegalovirus. HLA typing was unavailable for some donors at each locus, so association tests used only the typed subset. In this cohort, only TCR beta chains were sequenced, and detectable features were limited by the absence of alpha or paired-chain data. Broadly in line with IMGT annotations, most TCR beta V segments showed up in productive rearrangements about 87% or about 30% of the time in an earlier analysis of around 550 of the donors. Most CMV-associated TCR beta chains appeared to be HLA-restricted in a later analysis, and the HLA associations seemed to be driven largely by CMV exposure. The sequencing pipeline was judged likely to have produced a cluster of highly shared sequence variants as a technical artifact. V-gene and J-gene trimming of TCR beta chains was associated with a missense DCLRE1C variant in a later genetic analysis, and the association was replicated in an independent cohort. When HLA alleles, especially DR and DQ, strongly co-occurred, TCR associations were difficult to assign to individual alleles.

Trimming leaves V shorter by 5 bases and J shorter by 6 bases, with the junction holding 4 bases beyond the gene matches. The germline V gene yields SGHTA for CDR1 and FQGTGA for CDR2. The CDR3 runs 13 residues from the cysteine to the phenylalanine. CDR3 DNA only is kept here, 39 bases in frame from base 1. Here the chain combines TRBV7-3 and TRBJ1-5, and 7 bases in between align with TRBD1. This receptor was identified in a middle-aged woman in good health and CMV-seropositive. Sequenced material: PBMCs. The DNA sequence reads TGTGCCAGCAGCGCAGACAGGGTTCAGCCCCAGCATTTT. The encoded protein is CASSADRVQPQHF.